This passage covers 24 T cell receptor beta chains from one sample sequenced in a study of blood T cells in healthy people across ages. Primed by a sample-barcoded 5' primer and a J-beta primer mix, a second PCR proceeded for 7 to 11 cycles. MiXCR, run by TCRdb on the 5' RACE reads, gives a single entry per CDR3 protein. This table has roughly 720,000 distinct CDR3 sequences, 53% appearing once. Specimen: blood. The receptor set was obtained from a man aged 80 or over in good health.

A few counts support this clonotype. The rearrangement uses TRBV7-9 and TRBJ2-4; a possible D gene is TRBD2 (5 bases). The CDR3 has 15 residues. Germline CDR1 reads SEHNR; CDR2 reads FQNEAQ (reference sequence). Trimming stripped 5 bases from V and 0 bases from J, with 11 bases between. DNA of the CDR3: TGTGCCAGCAGCCCTCAAGGACTAGCCAAAAACATTCAGTACTTC. It translates to CASSPQGLAKNIQYF.

This chain uses TRBV3-1 with TRBJ1-2; D not certain. With 0 bases removed from V and 8 bases from J, the gap between germline ends came to 7 bases. The length of the CDR3 is 12 residues. Germline CDR1 and CDR2: LGHDT and YNNKEL (reference sequence). The CDR3 region has the DNA TGTGCCAGCAGCCAAGATCTCAGCGGCTACACCTTC. It specifies CASSQDLSGYTF.

V gene TRBV7-3 combines with J gene TRBJ2-6; possible D gene TRBD2, 6 bases. This CDR3 is 16 amino acids long. Germline V gives CDR1 SGHTA, CDR2 FQGTGA. The V and J ends lost 4 bases and 2 bases respectively, with 12 bases between them. In nucleotides, the CDR3 is TGTGCCAGCAGCTCAGCGGGTGGGGCTGGGGCCAACGTCCTGACTTTC. This gives the protein CASSSAGGAGANVLTF.

The V call is TRBV13, the J call TRBJ2-1; no clear D gene. V was clipped by 2 bases and J by 1 base, with 15 bases between them. The length of the CDR3 is 17 residues. Germline V gives CDR1 PRHDT, CDR2 FYEKMQ (reference sequence). CDR3 nucleotide sequence: TGTGCCAGCAGCTTATATGCCAGCCGCAGGTCCTACAATGAGCAGTTCTTC. Its translation: CASSLYASRRSYNEQFF. Full variable domain (rest looked up from reference TRBV13 and TRBJ2-1): AAGVIQSPRHLIKEKRETATLKCYPIPRHDTVYWYQQGPGQDPQFLISFYEKMQSDKGSIPDRFSAQQFSDYHSELNMSSLELGDSALYFCASSLYASRRSYNEQFFGPGTRLTVL.

Points on this clonotype: This may come from a read error, since a much larger clone is one base off. The chain has TRBV18 and TRBJ1-1, with D perhaps matching TRBD1 (5 bases). V lost 6 bases to trimming and J lost 1 base, with 12 bases between them. Germline V gives CDR1 KGHSH, CDR2 LQKENI. The CDR3 is 14 amino acids. The CDR3 spells CASSTTERNTEAFF. CDR3 nucleotide sequence: TGTGCCAGCTCCACGACAGAGAGGAACACTGAAGCTTTCTTT.

The chain recombines TRBV27 with TRBJ2-3; possibly TRBD1 for D (6 bases). The CDR3 contains 14 residues. The germline gives CDR1 MNHEY, CDR2 SMNVEV (reference sequence). Trimming removed 2 bases at V and 14 bases at J, with 20 bases between. The CDR3 loop is CASSLGQGSRYAYF. Written as DNA, the CDR3 is TGTGCCAGCAGTTTAGGGCAGGGGAGCAGATACGCGTATTTT.

The DNA for the CDR3 is TGTGCCAGCAGCTTAGCGAGTTCCCGACTCATCACAGATACGCAGTATTTT. It yields the protein CASSLASSRLITDTQYF. The chain recombines TRBV7-2 with TRBJ2-3; no definite D call. There are 17 residues in the CDR3. Germline CDR1 is SGHTA and CDR2 is FQGNSA. Deletions cut 0 bases from V and 2 bases from J, with 15 bases between.

In its sample, this clonotype was seen a few times. CDR3 sequence reads: CASSPDRNTQYF. The CDR3 coding sequence is TGTGCCAGCAGCCCCGACAGGAATACGCAGTATTTT. The chain employs TRBV7-2 and TRBJ2-3, with D perhaps matching TRBD1 (6 bases). This CDR3 is 12 amino acids long. Germline values: CDR1 SGHTA, CDR2 FQGNSA. Trimming removed 5 bases at V and 7 bases at J, with 10 bases between. The full variable domain, its missing parts supplied by reference TRBV7-2 and TRBJ2-3, is GAGVSQSPSNKVTEKGKDVELRCDPISGHTALYWYRQSLGQGLEFLIYFQGNSAPDKSGLPSDRFSAERTGGSVSTLTIQRTQQEDSAVYLCASSPDRNTQYFGPGTRLTVL.

The CDR3 here is CSVEEGTGGYGYTF. CDR3 coding DNA: TGCAGCGTTGAAGAAGGGACAGGCGGCTATGGCTACACCTTC. The chain combines TRBV29-1 with TRBJ1-2; 8 nucleotides line up with TRBD1. Trimming removed 0 bases from V and 4 bases from J; junction bases left unmatched: 4. Germline V gene sequence: CDR1 SQVTM, CDR2 ANQGSEA. The CDR3 covers 14 residues.

To note about this clonotype: An end of the junction does not agree with germline; a read error may underlie this. CDR3 nucleotide sequence: TGTGCCAGCCGGCCTACAGGAAACAATGGGCAGTTCTTC. It specifies CASRPTGNNGQFF. The V and J genes are TRBV2 and TRBJ2-1; TRBD1 might be the D (5 bases). This CDR3 has 13 residues. CDR1 is SNHLY, CDR2 FYNNEI, per germline.

V gene TRBV20-1 combines with J gene TRBJ2-1; D is ambiguous. Per germline, CDR1 DFQATT and CDR2 SNEGSKA (reference sequence). This CDR3 is 15 amino acids long. Trimming left V 6 bases short and J 8 bases short, with 23 bases between. Here the CDR3 DNA reads TGCAGTGCCCGCCGCGCTGGTGGGCGGAAGGATGAGCAGTTCTTC. This translates into CSARRAGGRKDEQFF.

This clonotype was counted only a few times. This rearrangement joins TRBV7-2 to TRBJ2-1, with 13 bases identical to TRBD2. This CDR3 region has 17 residues. With V trimmed by 4 bases and J by 0 bases, 3 bases remained unmatched. Germline V CDR1 and CDR2: SGHTA, FQGNSA. In nucleotides, the CDR3 is TGTGCCAGCAGCTCGACTAGCGGGAGGAGCTCCTACAATGAGCAGTTCTTC. Encoded protein: CASSSTSGRSSYNEQFF.

This clonotype was seen more than once but under ten times. This chain joins TRBV4-1 and TRBJ2-1; D is undetermined. In germline, CDR1 is MGHRA, CDR2 YSYEKL. V was cut by 2 bases and J by 3 bases, with 8 bases left in between. The CDR3 sequence is 14 residues long. The CDR3 DNA is TGCGCCAGCAGCCAAACGGACGGCTACAATGAGCAGTTCTTC. Translating it yields CASSQTDGYNEQFF.

The gene calls are TRBV15 and TRBJ2-5; 8 bases are a match to TRBD1. The end of the DNA fits TRBJ2-7 better, so the J call may be wrong. The germline gives CDR1 LNHNV, CDR2 YYDKDF (reference sequence). This CDR3 region has 12 residues. CDR3 sequence reads: CDNRDRGLEQYF. The CDR3 DNA sequence: TGTGACAACCGAGACAGGGGACTCGAGCAGTACTTC.

The V gene is TRBV4-1, the J gene TRBJ2-5, with TRBD2 identical over 10 bases. This CDR3 spans 17 amino acids. CDR1 is MGHRA, CDR2 YSYEKL, per germline. J was trimmed by 2 bases and V by 1 base; bases with no gene match: 7. CDR3 in amino acids: CASSQALGLARQETQYF. In nucleotides, the CDR3 is TGCGCCAGCAGCCAAGCCCTGGGACTAGCGCGTCAAGAGACCCAGTACTTC.

Here the CDR3 reads CASSLFGSWQETQYF. The CDR3 coding sequence is TGCGCCAGCAGCCTCTTTGGGTCCTGGCAAGAGACCCAGTACTTC. The V and J genes are TRBV5-1 and TRBJ2-5; D is unclear. V lost 4 bases and J lost 2, with 15 bases in between. Germline lookup yields CDR1 SGHRS and CDR2 YFSETQ. The length of the CDR3 is 15 residues.

The chain is built from TRBV28 and TRBJ2-5; TRBD1 matches 11 bases. The J call is in doubt because the DNA end fits TRBJ2-7 better. The CDR3 has 14 residues. Germline V lookup: CDR1 MDHEN, CDR2 SYDVKM. In nucleotides, the CDR3 is TGTGCCAGCAGTTCATGGACAGGGGGCGTCGAGCAGTACTTC. The encoded protein is CASSSWTGGVEQYF.

This chain uses TRBV15 with TRBJ2-5, with 9 positions matching TRBD1. The J call is doubtful: the DNA matches TRBJ2-7 better. This CDR3 spans 14 amino acids. In germline, CDR1 is LNHNV, CDR2 YYDKDF (reference sequence). The CDR3 loop is CATSREGQGYEQYF. The DNA of the CDR3 is TGTGCCACCAGCAGAGAGGGACAGGGCTACGAGCAGTACTTC.

This clonotype was detected a few times. This chain uses TRBV11-2 with TRBJ1-2; TRBD1 aligns across 7 bases. The CDR3 sequence is 16 residues long. V lost 5 bases and J lost 8; bases outside the gene matches: 17. Germline loops: CDR1 SGHAT, CDR2 FQNNGV. CDR3 sequence reads: CASSPRWGQSFVGYTF. CDR3 sequence (DNA): TGTGCCAGCAGCCCAAGATGGGGACAGTCCTTCGTGGGCTACACCTTC.

In this sample, this clonotype turned up a few times. V is TRBV25-1 and J is TRBJ2-1, with 9 bases aligning to TRBD1. The ends lost 5 bases at V and 7 bases at J; junction bases unmatched: 9. Germline CDR1 is MGHDK and CDR2 is SYGVNS. The CDR3 is 15 residues long. This chain's CDR3 is CASSKPGQGGNEQFF. CDR3 sequence (DNA): TGTGCCAGCAGTAAACCGGGACAGGGTGGGAATGAGCAGTTCTTC.

This clonotype occurred a few times. The rearrangement joins TRBV29-1 to TRBJ2-7, with 9 bases lining up with TRBD2. CDR3 length: 15 amino acids. V lost 0 bases to trimming and J lost 2 bases; unmatched junction nucleotides: 5. Germline lookup yields CDR1 SQVTM and CDR2 ANQGSEA. CDR3 sequence: CSVEDPSGNPYEQYF. The CDR3, as DNA: TGCAGCGTTGAAGACCCTAGCGGGAACCCCTACGAGCAGTACTTC.

This clonotype was found a few times. The rearrangement links TRBV28 to TRBJ2-1; D unresolved. Germline V CDR1 and CDR2: MDHEN, SYDVKM. The CDR3 has 12 residues. V lost 7 bases and J 15 bases, leaving 19 bases between the germline ends. CDR3 nucleotides: TGTGCCAGCACCTCGGAGCAGCCGCGACTGTTCTTC. It yields the protein CASTSEQPRLFF.

Written as DNA, the CDR3 is TGCAGCGTTGCATTGGGGGCTCAAGGAAATGGCTACACCTTC. This gives the protein CSVALGAQGNGYTF. This rearrangement joins TRBV29-1 to TRBJ1-2, with D possibly being TRBD1 (6 bases). This CDR3 spans 14 amino acids. The germline CDR1 and CDR2 sequences are SQVTM and ANQGSEA. Trimming stripped 4 bases from V and 6 bases from J, with 18 bases between.

This clonotype has just a few counts. The chain combines TRBV2 with TRBJ2-7; the D is unclear. V dropped 3 bases and J dropped 2 bases, with 8 bases sitting between them. The germline V gene encodes CDR1 SNHLY and CDR2 FYNNEI. The length of the CDR3 is 13 residues. DNA for the CDR3: TGTGCCAGCAGTGAGATGGCAACCTACGAGCAGTACTTC. Translation: CASSEMATYEQYF. The full variable domain, rest sourced from reference TRBV2 and TRBJ2-7, is EPEVTQTPSHQVTQMGQEVILRCVPISNHLYFYWYRQILGQKVEFLVSFYNNEISEKSEIFDDQFSVERPDGSNFTLKIRSTKLEDSAMYFCASSEMATYEQYFGPGTRLTVT.